The clone carrying this TCR beta chain was found many times. Its antigen is not identified. This specimen belongs to a study of regulatory T cells in long-lasting Graves disease. Study-wide results and caveats: TCR diversity in persistent Graves' patients was below that of newly diagnosed ones.

Indicated time point: newly diagnosed GD, antithyroid drugs for less than 3 months. PBMCs provided the RNA from which the TCR library was made. Diagnosing Graves' disease relied on the American Thyroid Association guidelines. CDR3 regions were amplified by Arm-PCR using iRepertoire HTBI primers to build TCR beta libraries. As handled by the study authors: Analysis of the samples identified roughly 62 TRBV and over 13 TRBJ segments. TCRdb fed the multiplex PCR reads into MiXCR, producing one record per CDR3 protein. TCRdb's processing, not the authors' own work, is the source of the V and J calls. The sample contains about 210,000 distinct CDR3 sequences, about 19% of which appear only once. The germline gives CDR1 SGHRS, CDR2 YFSETQ. This CDR3 spans 15 amino acids. Unmatched junction bases numbered 6, after V lost 0 bases and J lost 4 bases. The sample was also reused in another study, on T cells in Graves' hyperthyroidism and ophthalmopathy. That study adds: Most clonotypes expanded in the thyroid (above 0.001) were also present in blood.

This receptor was identified in a woman aged 25 to 39 with Graves disease. This specimen was peripheral blood mononuclear cells (PBMCs), taken at new diagnosis, from a patient treated with antithyroid drugs. The V call is TRBV5-1, the J call TRBJ1-2; 7 bases match TRBD1. The CDR3 DNA follows: TGCGCCAGCAGCTTGGATCACAGGGGAAGCTATGGCTACACCTTC. It yields the protein CASSLDHRGSYGYTF.